This T cell receptor beta chain was identified during a study of T cell changes during pregnancy in multiple sclerosis. CDR3 length equals 14 residues. Germline V CDR1 and CDR2: MDHEN, SYDVKM. V dropped 5 bases and J dropped 4; count of bases not matched to a gene: 7. Method: immunoSEQ multiplex PCR; TCRdb's copy keeps in-frame clones and lacks some. The data hold 35,000 to 45,000 clones, with 90% observed a single time. Here the sequenced sample was peripheral blood, taken in the second trimester of pregnancy. This chain joins TRBV28 and TRBJ1-2, with 7 bases that match TRBD1. This sequence was found in a female donor in good health, enrolled as a control in a pregnancy study. For the CDR3, the DNA is TGTGCCAGCAGTCCAGACAGGGCGGGCTATGGCTACACCTTC. As protein: CASSPDRAGYGYTF.